Each of the 14 T cell receptor beta chains below was sequenced from the same sample in a study of shared clonotypes between healthy human individuals. Method: immunoSEQ multiplex PCR; TCRdb's copy keeps in-frame clones and lacks some. The sample carries 2 million to 2.5 million clones, approximately 93% recorded once. The specimen sequenced was naive CD4+ T cells from PBMCs. Documented subset: CD45RA+ positively selected. These receptor sequences come from a man between 18 and 29 years old in good health. Some clones in this sample may be carry-over from other donors' samples.

The genes are TRBV5-1 and TRBJ2-1; D ambiguous. The germline V gene has CDR1 SGHRS and CDR2 YFSETQ. The V end was cut by 0 bases, the J end by 6 bases, with 10 bases between. The CDR3 spans 14 residues. CDR3 amino acids: CASSLGSTLNEQFF. The CDR3 nucleotides read TGCGCCAGCAGCTTGGGTTCGACCCTCAATGAGCAGTTCTTC.

This chain uses TRBV5-1 with TRBJ2-7; 7 bases align to TRBD1. Per germline, CDR1 SGHRS and CDR2 YFSETQ. Trimming cost V 4 bases and J 4 bases; bases outside gene matches: 8. The CDR3 extends over 14 amino acids. The CDR3 is CASSLGQSRYEQYF. CDR3 DNA sequence: TGCGCCAGCAGCCTGGGACAGAGTCGATACGAGCAGTACTTC.

The genes are TRBV4-3 and TRBJ2-7; D unresolved. Germline loops: CDR1 LGHNA, CDR2 YSLEER. V lost 2 bases and J lost 2, with 4 bases in between. The CDR3 loop spans 12 amino acids. The CDR3 DNA sequence: TGCGCCAGCAGCCAACTTGCCTACGAGCAGTACTTC. The encoded protein is CASSQLAYEQYF.

This sequence joins TRBV9 and TRBJ1-2; 9 nucleotides agree with TRBD1. With 3 bases clipped from V and 5 bases from J, the junction kept 8 bases outside the gene matches. The CDR3 sequence is 15 residues long. Germline CDR1 reads SGDLS; CDR2 reads YYNGEE. CDR3 protein: CASSAVTGGGYGYTF. The CDR3 DNA reads TGTGCCAGCAGCGCGGTCACAGGGGGCGGGTATGGCTACACCTTC. The complete variable domain, with remaining parts taken from reference TRBV9 and TRBJ1-2, reads DSGVTQTPKHLITATGQRVTLRCSPRSGDLSVYWYQQSLDQGLQFLIQYYNGEERAKGNILERFSAQQFPDLHSELNLSSLELGDSALYFCASSAVTGGGYGYTFGSGTRLTVV.

This chain joins TRBV7-9 and TRBJ2-5; the D is unclear. The germline V gene has CDR1 SEHNR and CDR2 FQNEAQ (reference sequence). CDR3 length: 15 residues. V dropped 5 bases and J dropped 4 bases, with 17 bases sitting between them. CDR3 bases: TGTGCCAGCAGCCCACGGTCATGGGCAGCAGAGACCCAGTACTTC. Protein sequence: CASSPRSWAAETQYF.

J is TRBJ2-7 and V is TRBV6-5; the D gene is possibly TRBD2 (5 bases). The CDR3 length is 15 residues. V gave up 3 bases and J gave up 0 bases, with 12 bases separating them. The V gene's germline CDR1 is MNHEY and CDR2 SVGAGI. The CDR3 DNA sequence: TGTGCCAGCAGTTATGCAGCGGCGAGCTCCTACGAGCAGTACTTC. Its protein is CASSYAAASSYEQYF.

The chain is built from TRBV15 and TRBJ1-3; a weak D match, TRBD1 (6 bases). The CDR3 totals 17 residues. Per the germline V gene, CDR1 is LNHNV and CDR2 is YYDKDF (reference sequence). Deletions cut 0 bases from V and 2 bases from J, with 14 bases between. The CDR3 loop reads CATSRDGRGVTGNTIYF. DNA of the CDR3: TGTGCCACCAGCAGAGACGGCAGGGGAGTTACTGGAAACACCATATATTTT.

The V call is TRBV7-9, the J call TRBJ2-5; 7 bases match TRBD2. The J call may be faulty, since TRBJ2-7 better matches the DNA end. CDR1 SEHNR and CDR2 FQNEAQ come from the germline V gene (reference sequence). The CDR3 consists of 15 residues. The CDR3 loop is CASSPSRTSSYEQYF. The CDR3 region has the DNA TGTGCCAGCAGCCCGTCCAGGACTAGCTCCTACGAGCAGTACTTC.

This chain uses TRBV15 with TRBJ2-1; TRBD2 aligns across 12 bases. From germline, CDR1 is LNHNV and CDR2 YYDKDF (reference sequence). The CDR3 consists of 16 residues. The V and J ends lost 2 bases and 6 bases, in that order; junction bases with no gene match: 5. Here the CDR3 reads CATSRRTSGVPNEQFF. The CDR3 nucleotides read TGTGCCACCAGCAGAAGGACTAGCGGGGTCCCCAATGAGCAGTTCTTC.

The rearrangement joins TRBV5-1 to TRBJ2-5; the D gene is possibly TRBD1 (6 bases). Germline CDR1 and CDR2: SGHRS and YFSETQ. The V and J ends lost 4 bases and 5 bases respectively, with 15 bases between them. This CDR3 is built from 14 residues. Here the CDR3 DNA reads TGCGCCAGCAGCCCGGACAGCCGTTGGGAGACCCAGTACTTC. It codes for CASSPDSRWETQYF.

The chain joins TRBV7-3 to TRBJ1-1, with D unresolved. CDR1 is SGHTA, CDR2 FQGTGA, per germline. Trimming pared 5 bases from V and 4 bases from J, leaving 14 bases between. This CDR3 region has 14 residues. The CDR3 sequence is CASSLSAGVTEAFF. CDR3 nucleotides: TGTGCCAGCAGCCTCTCGGCTGGGGTCACTGAAGCTTTCTTT.

The chain has TRBV5-4 and TRBJ1-1, with D possibly matching TRBD1 (5 bases). Germline V gene lookup returns CDR1 SGHNT and CDR2 YYREEE (reference sequence). The V gene lost 3 bases and the J gene lost 4 bases, with 13 bases spanning the gap. The CDR3 extends over 14 amino acids. The CDR3 sequence: CASSWRRDPTEAFF. CDR3 bases: TGTGCCAGCAGCTGGCGAAGGGACCCCACTGAAGCTTTCTTT.

The rearrangement uses TRBV29-1 and TRBJ1-2, with D perhaps TRBD1 (6 bases). The CDR3 spans 13 residues. The V end was cut by 0 bases, the J end by 6 bases, with 11 bases between. The germline CDR1 and CDR2 sequences are SQVTM and ANQGSEA. The CDR3 protein is CSVEEGAVHGYTF. The CDR3 nucleotides are TGCAGCGTTGAAGAGGGGGCAGTGCATGGCTACACCTTC. Combining the CDR3 with reference TRBV29-1 and TRBJ1-2 gives the whole variable domain SAVISQKPSRDICQRGTSLTIQCQVDSQVTMMFWYRQQPGQSLTLIATANQGSEATYESGFVIDKFPISRPNLTFSTLTVSNMSPEDSSIYLCSVEEGAVHGYTFGSGTRLTVV.

This clone was counted a single time. The chain is built from TRBV5-4 and TRBJ2-3; TRBD2 matches 7 bases. The CDR3 consists of 15 residues. V lost 2 bases and J lost 3; bases outside the gene matches: 6. Per germline, CDR1 SGHNT and CDR2 YYREEE (reference sequence). The CDR3 DNA follows: TGTGCCAGCAGCTTCGGGGGGAGACGGACAGATACGCAGTATTTT. Its translation is CASSFGGRRTDTQYF.